This T cell receptor beta chain was recorded in a study of circulating CD8 cells and anti-PD-1 response in melanoma. In this sample, this clonotype is medium-sized. What it binds is unknown. From live CD3+CD8+TCRalphabeta+ cells, four PD-1 and/or TIGIT subsets were sorted. Study-wide results and limits: Only baseline and M1 samples entered the published repertoire comparisons. Diversity ranked highest in DNEG and lowest in TIGIT subsets. No tumor material was available, so peptide assays assessed reactivity.

The QIAseq Immune Repertoire TCR panel built the libraries from around 15 ng of total RNA. TCRdb called the reads again in MiXCR, with one record for every CDR3 protein. Found here are around 2,100 distinct CDR3 sequences, roughly 6.9% of them singletons; the top ten hold roughly 7.8%. Looked up from germline, CDR1 is MGHDK and CDR2 is SYGVNS. V shed 2 bases and J shed 1 base, with 6 bases lying between them. This CDR3 has 14 amino acids. The origin of this receptor is a human donor with melanoma. Sequences were derived from CD8+ T cells from PBMCs, sampled at baseline or after one month of anti-PD-1 therapy (not recorded which). The chain has TRBV25-1 and TRBJ1-5, with D uncertain. CDR3 in amino acids: CASSERESNQPQHF. The CDR3 DNA reads TGTGCCAGCAGTGAAAGGGAGAGCAATCAGCCCCAGCATTTT.